This T cell receptor beta chain was captured by sequencing in a study of graft-versus-host responses after intestinal transplantation. For the study at large: Each recipient received a multivisceral, liver-intestinal, or isolated intestinal graft. Each patient got anti-thymocyte globulin induction, then tacrolimus and steroids for around three years. Whole-study results and caveats: The recipient marrow held GvH clones, and some of them showed up first in ileum or blood. Circulating GvH clone levels at their peak were associated with HvG declines (early post-transplant).

Data came from immunoSEQ multiplex PCR; TCRdb stores just in-frame clones and leaves some out. Here the sample spans some 96,000 clones, 90% being singletons. This CDR3 is 14 amino acids long. With 5 bases clipped from V and 4 bases from J, the junction kept 4 bases outside the gene matches. CDR1 is MNHEY and CDR2 is SMNVEV in the germline V gene (reference sequence). This clone appeared once. Its antigen remains unknown. The V gene is TRBV27, the J gene TRBJ2-1; 8 bases are shared with TRBD2. The TCR was taken from a human patient who received an intestinal transplant, so some T cells may come from the graft donor. Sequenced material: PBMCs, taken about 450 days after intestinal transplant. The DNA for the CDR3 is TGTGCCAGCAGTAGCGGGGGCGAATACAATGAGCAGTTCTTC. Its protein is CASSSGGEYNEQFF.